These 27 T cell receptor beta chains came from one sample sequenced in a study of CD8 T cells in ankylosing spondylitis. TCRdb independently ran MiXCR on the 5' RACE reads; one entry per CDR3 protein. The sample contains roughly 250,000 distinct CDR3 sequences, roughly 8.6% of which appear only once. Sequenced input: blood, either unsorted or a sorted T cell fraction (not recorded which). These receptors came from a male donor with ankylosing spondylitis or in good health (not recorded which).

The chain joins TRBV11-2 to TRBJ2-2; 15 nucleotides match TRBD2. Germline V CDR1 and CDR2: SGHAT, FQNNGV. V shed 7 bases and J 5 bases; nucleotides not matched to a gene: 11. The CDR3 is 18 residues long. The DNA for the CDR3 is TGTGCCAGCACTGGACTAGCGGGGGGGAGTCCGAGAACCGGGGAGCTGTTTTTT. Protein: CASTGLAGGSPRTGELFF. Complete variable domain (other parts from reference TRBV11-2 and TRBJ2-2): EAGVAQSPRYKIIEKRQSVAFWCNPISGHATLYWYQQILGQGPKLLIQFQNNGVVDDSQLPKDRFSAERLKGVDSTLKIQPAKLEDSAVYLCASTGLAGGSPRTGELFFGEGSRLTVL.

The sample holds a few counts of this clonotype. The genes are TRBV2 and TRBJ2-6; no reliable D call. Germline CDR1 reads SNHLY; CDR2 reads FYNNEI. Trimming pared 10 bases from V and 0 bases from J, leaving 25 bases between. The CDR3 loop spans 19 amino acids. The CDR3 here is CATRTLRHLGRSGANVLTF. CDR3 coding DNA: TGTGCCACCAGAACCTTAAGACATCTCGGGCGCTCTGGGGCCAACGTCCTGACTTTC.

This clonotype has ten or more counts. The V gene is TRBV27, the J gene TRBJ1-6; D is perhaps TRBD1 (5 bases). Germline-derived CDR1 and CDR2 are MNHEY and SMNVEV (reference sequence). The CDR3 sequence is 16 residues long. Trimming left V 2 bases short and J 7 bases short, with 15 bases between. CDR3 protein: CASSLKGDSLNSPLHF. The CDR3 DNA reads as TGTGCCAGCAGTTTAAAGGGCGACAGCCTAAATTCACCCCTCCACTTT.

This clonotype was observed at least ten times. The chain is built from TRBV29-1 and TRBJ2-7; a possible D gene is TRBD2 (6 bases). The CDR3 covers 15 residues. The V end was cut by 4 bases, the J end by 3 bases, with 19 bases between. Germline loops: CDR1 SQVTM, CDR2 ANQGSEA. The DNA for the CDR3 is TGCAGCGTTGGGGGGGTGGCTAGCGCTATCTACGAGCAGTACTTC. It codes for CSVGGVASAIYEQYF.

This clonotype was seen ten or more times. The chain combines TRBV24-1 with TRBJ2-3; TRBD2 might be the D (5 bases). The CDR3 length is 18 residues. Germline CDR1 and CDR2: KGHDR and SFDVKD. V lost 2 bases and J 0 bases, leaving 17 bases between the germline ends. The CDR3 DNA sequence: TGTGCCACCAGTGATTCCCATAGCGTTCGCCCTAGCACAGATACGCAGTATTTT. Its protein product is CATSDSHSVRPSTDTQYF.

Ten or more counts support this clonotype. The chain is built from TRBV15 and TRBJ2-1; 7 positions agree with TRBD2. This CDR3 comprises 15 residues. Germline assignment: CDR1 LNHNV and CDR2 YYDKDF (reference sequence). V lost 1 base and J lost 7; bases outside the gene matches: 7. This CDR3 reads CATSRVEAGWNEQFF. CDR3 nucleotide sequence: TGTGCCACCAGCAGAGTAGAAGCGGGGTGGAATGAGCAGTTCTTC.

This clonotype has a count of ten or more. The CDR3 here is CASSSVGGGLSYEQYF. CDR3 sequence (DNA): TGTGCCAGCAGCTCAGTGGGGGGAGGGCTCTCCTACGAGCAGTACTTC. V gene TRBV7-8 combines with J gene TRBJ2-7; TRBD2 agrees at 7 bases. CDR3 length: 16 amino acids. With 4 bases clipped from V and 0 bases from J, the junction kept 9 bases outside the gene matches. The germline V gene has CDR1 SGHVS and CDR2 FQNEAQ.

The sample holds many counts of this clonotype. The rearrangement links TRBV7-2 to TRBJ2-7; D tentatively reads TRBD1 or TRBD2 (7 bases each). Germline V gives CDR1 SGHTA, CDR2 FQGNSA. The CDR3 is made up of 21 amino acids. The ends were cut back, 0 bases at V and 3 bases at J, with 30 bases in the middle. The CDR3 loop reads CASSLARHRGSGTRLNYEQYF. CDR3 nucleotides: TGTGCCAGCAGCTTAGCGCGGCACAGGGGAAGCGGGACGAGGCTTAACTACGAGCAGTACTTC.

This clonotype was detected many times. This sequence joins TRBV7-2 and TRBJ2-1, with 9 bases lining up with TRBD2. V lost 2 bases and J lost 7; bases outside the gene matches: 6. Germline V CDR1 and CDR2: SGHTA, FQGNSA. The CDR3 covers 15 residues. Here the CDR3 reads CASSLRLAGRNEQFF. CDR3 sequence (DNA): TGTGCCAGCAGCTTAAGGCTAGCGGGACGGAATGAGCAGTTCTTC.

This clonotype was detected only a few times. Here the CDR3 DNA reads TGTGCCAGCAGCTTTCAAGCGGGGGCGAGGGAGACCCAGTACTTC. This translates into CASSFQAGARETQYF. The chain is built from TRBV9 and TRBJ2-5, with TRBD2 matching 8 bases. The germline gives CDR1 SGDLS, CDR2 YYNGEE. Trimming at V came to 4 bases and at J to 5 bases, leaving 10 bases not matched to a gene. There are 15 residues in the CDR3. The variable domain in full, completed from reference TRBV9 and TRBJ2-5, reads DSGVTQTPKHLITATGQRVTLRCSPRSGDLSVYWYQQSLDQGLQFLIQYYNGEERAKGNILERFSAQQFPDLHSELNLSSLELGDSALYFCASSFQAGARETQYFGPGTRLLVL.

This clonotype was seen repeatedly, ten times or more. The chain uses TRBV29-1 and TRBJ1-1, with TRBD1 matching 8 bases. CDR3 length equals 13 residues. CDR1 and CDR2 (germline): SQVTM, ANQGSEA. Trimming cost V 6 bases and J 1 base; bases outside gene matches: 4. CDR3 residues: CSVTQGANTEAFF. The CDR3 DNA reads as TGCAGCGTGACTCAGGGGGCGAACACTGAAGCTTTCTTT.

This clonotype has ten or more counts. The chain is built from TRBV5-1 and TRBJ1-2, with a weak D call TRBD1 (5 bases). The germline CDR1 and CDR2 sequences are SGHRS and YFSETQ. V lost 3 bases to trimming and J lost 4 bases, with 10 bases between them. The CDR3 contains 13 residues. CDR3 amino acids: CASSYDSFYGYTF. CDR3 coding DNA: TGCGCCAGCAGCTACGACAGCTTCTATGGCTACACCTTC.

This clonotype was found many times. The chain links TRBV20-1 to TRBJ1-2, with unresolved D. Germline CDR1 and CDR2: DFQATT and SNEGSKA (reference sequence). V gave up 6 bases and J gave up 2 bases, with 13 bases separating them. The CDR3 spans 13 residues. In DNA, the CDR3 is TGCAGTGCCCGGAACAGTAGCAACTATGGCTACACCTTC. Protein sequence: CSARNSSNYGYTF.

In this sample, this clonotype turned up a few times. The CDR3 loop is CASSPRLAGGLNEQFF. In DNA form, the CDR3 reads TGTGCCAGCAGCCCCCGACTAGCGGGGGGGCTCAATGAGCAGTTCTTC. This chain joins TRBV7-2 and TRBJ2-1; 14 bases line up with TRBD2. The CDR3 runs 16 residues. In germline, CDR1 is SGHTA, CDR2 FQGNSA. Trimming took 5 bases from V and 6 from J; bases not matched to a gene: 6.

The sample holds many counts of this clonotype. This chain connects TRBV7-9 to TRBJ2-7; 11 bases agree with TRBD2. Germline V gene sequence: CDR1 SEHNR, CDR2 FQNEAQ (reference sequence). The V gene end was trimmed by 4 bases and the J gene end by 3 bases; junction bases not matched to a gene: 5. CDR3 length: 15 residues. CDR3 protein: CASSSLAGGNYEQYF. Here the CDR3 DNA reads TGTGCCAGCAGCTCTCTAGCGGGAGGCAACTACGAGCAGTACTTC.

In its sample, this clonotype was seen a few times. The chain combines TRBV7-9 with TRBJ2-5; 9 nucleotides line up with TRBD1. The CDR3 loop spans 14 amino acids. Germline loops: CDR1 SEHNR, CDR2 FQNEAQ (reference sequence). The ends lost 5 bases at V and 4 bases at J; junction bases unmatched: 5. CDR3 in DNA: TGTGCCAGCAGCAAGACAGGGGGGGGAGAGACCCAGTACTTC. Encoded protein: CASSKTGGGETQYF.

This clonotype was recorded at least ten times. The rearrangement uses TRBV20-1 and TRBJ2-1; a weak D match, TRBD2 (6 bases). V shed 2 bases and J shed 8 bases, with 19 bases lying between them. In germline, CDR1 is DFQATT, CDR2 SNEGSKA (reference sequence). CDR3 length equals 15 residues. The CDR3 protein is CSARPLQGSGDEQFF. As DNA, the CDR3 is TGCAGTGCTAGACCCCTCCAAGGATCGGGGGATGAGCAGTTCTTC.

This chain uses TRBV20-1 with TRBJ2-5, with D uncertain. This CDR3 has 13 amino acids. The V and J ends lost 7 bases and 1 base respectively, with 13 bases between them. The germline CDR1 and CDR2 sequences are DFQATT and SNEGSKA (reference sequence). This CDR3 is CSVNEAVQETQYF. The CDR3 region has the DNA TGCAGTGTTAACGAGGCAGTCCAAGAGACCCAGTACTTC.

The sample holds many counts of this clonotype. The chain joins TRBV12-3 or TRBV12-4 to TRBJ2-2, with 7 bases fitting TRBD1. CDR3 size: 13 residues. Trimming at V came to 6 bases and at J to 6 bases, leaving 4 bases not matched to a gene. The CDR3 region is CASRTGTAGELFF. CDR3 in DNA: TGTGCCAGCAGGACAGGGACCGCCGGGGAGCTGTTTTTT.

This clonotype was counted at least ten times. The CDR3 region has the DNA TGTGCCAGCAGCCTCGACGGTTACAATCAGCCCCAGCATTTT. Protein: CASSLDGYNQPQHF. The J gene is TRBJ1-5, the V gene TRBV7-9; no firm D call. Germline V CDR1 and CDR2: SEHNR, FQNEAQ (reference sequence). Deletions cut 5 bases from V and 3 bases from J, with 11 bases between. This CDR3 is 14 amino acids long.

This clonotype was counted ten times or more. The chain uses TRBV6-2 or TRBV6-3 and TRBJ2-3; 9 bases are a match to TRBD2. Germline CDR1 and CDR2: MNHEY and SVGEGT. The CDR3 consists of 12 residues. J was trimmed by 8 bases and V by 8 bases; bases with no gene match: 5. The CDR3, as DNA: TGTGCCAGCGGTCAGCGGGAGGTTACGCAGTATTTT. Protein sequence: CASGQREVTQYF.

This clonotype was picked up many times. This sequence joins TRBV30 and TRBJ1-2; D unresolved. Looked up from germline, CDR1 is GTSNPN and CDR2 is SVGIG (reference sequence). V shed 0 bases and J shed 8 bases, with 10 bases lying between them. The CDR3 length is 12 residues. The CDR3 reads CAWSVTGEGYTF. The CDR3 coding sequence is TGTGCCTGGAGTGTAACGGGCGAAGGCTACACCTTC.

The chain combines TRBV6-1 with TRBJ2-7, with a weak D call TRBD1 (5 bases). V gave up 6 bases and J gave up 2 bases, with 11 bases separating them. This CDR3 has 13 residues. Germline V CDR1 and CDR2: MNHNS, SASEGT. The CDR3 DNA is TGTGCCAGCAGCCAGGGCGGCACCTACGAGCAGTACTTC. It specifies CASSQGGTYEQYF.

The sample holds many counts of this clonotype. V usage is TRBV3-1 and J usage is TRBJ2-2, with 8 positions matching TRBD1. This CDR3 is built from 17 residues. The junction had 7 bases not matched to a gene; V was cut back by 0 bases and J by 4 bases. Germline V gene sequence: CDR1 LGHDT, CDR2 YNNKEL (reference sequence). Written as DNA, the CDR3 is TGTGCCAGCAGCCAAGATTTGCTGGACAGGGCCACCGGGGAGCTGTTTTTT. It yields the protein CASSQDLLDRATGELFF.

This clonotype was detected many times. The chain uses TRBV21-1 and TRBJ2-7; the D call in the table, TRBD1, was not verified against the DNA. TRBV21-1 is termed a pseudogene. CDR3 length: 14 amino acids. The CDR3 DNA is TGTGCCAGCAGCCCCCTTAGGGAAACCTACGAGCAGTACTTC. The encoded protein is CASSPLRETYEQYF.

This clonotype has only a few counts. The CDR3 protein is CASSGDRGGSEQYF. The CDR3, as DNA: TGTGCCAGCAGTGGGGACCGCGGGGGGAGTGAGCAGTACTTC. The chain joins TRBV6-1 to TRBJ2-7, with TRBD2 identical over 8 bases. The CDR3 consists of 14 residues. CDR1 and CDR2 (germline): MNHNS, SASEGT. The junction had 9 bases not matched to a gene; V was cut back by 4 bases and J by 7 bases.

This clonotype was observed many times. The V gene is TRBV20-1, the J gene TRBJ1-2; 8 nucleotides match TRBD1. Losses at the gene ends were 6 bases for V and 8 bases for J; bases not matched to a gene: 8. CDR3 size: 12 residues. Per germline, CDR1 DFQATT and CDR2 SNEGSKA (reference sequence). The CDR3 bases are TGCAGTGCGAAGGACAGGGCTGACGGCTACACCTTC. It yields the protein CSAKDRADGYTF.